One sample yielded the 8 T cell receptor beta chains listed below, sequenced in a study of blood T cell repertoires in COVID-19. TCRdb's copy holds only in-frame clones and misses some; the assay was immunoSEQ multiplex PCR. The sample lists around 300,000 clones, 80% to 90% occurring once. What was sequenced was peripheral blood. The receptor source for this set is a man between 25 and 39 years old with active or convalescent COVID-19.

A single count supports this clone. The V call is TRBV15, the J call TRBJ2-7; a weak D match, TRBD1 (5 bases). The germline gives CDR1 LNHNV, CDR2 YYDKDF (reference sequence). V was clipped by 0 bases and J by 5 bases, with 17 bases between them. The CDR3 contains 16 residues. This CDR3 is CATSRDPSSGWDEQYF. CDR3 nucleotides: TGTGCCACCAGCAGAGATCCGAGTTCAGGGTGGGACGAGCAGTACTTC.

The chain's CDR3 is CASTPGAGGPYNEQFF. DNA of the CDR3: TGTGCCAGTACTCCCGGCGCGGGAGGCCCCTACAATGAGCAGTTCTTC. The gene calls are TRBV19 and TRBJ2-1; 8 bases fit TRBD2. There are 16 residues in the CDR3. The ends lost 7 bases at V and 2 bases at J; junction bases unmatched: 10. CDR1 is LNHDA, CDR2 SQIVND, per germline (reference sequence).

V and J are TRBV12-3 or TRBV12-4 and TRBJ2-1; D remains unclear. The CDR3 is 11 residues long. The V and J ends lost 2 bases and 9 bases respectively, with 5 bases between them. CDR3 sequence (DNA): TGTGCCAGCAGTTTATTCGGTGAGCAGTTCTTC. Its protein is CASSLFGEQFF.

The chain recombines TRBV6-6 with TRBJ2-1, with 11 bases lining up with TRBD2. V lost 5 bases to trimming and J lost 7 bases; unmatched junction nucleotides: 7. The CDR3 contains 15 residues. Germline values: CDR1 MNHNY, CDR2 SVGAGI (reference sequence). The CDR3 is CASSKLAGVNNEQFF. The CDR3 coding sequence is TGTGCCAGCAGTAAACTAGCGGGAGTTAATAATGAGCAGTTCTTC.

The V and J genes are TRBV29-1 and TRBJ1-5; no clear D. Trimming removed 5 bases at V and 0 bases at J, with 5 bases between. CDR1 is SQVTM, CDR2 ANQGSEA, per germline. This CDR3 is built from 12 residues. The CDR3 DNA sequence: TGCAGCGTTCAGGCTAGCAATCAGCCCCAGCATTTT. This translates into CSVQASNQPQHF.

The chain combines TRBV20-1 with TRBJ2-1, with 7 bases matching TRBD2. The V gene end was trimmed by 3 bases and the J gene end by 1 base; junction bases not matched to a gene: 9. Germline-derived CDR1 and CDR2 are DFQATT and SNEGSKA (reference sequence). This CDR3 comprises 16 residues. The CDR3 spells CSASPEERESYNEQFF. The CDR3 DNA follows: TGCAGTGCTAGTCCGGAAGAGCGGGAATCCTACAATGAGCAGTTCTTC.

The V gene is TRBV7-8, the J gene TRBJ1-2; D gene ambiguous. V gave up 5 bases and J gave up 4 bases, with 23 bases separating them. CDR1 is SGHVS, CDR2 FQNEAQ, per germline. The CDR3 is 17 residues long. The CDR3 spells CASSIRPGQTVVYGYTF. CDR3 DNA sequence: TGTGCCAGCAGCATCCGTCCTGGGCAGACCGTAGTCTATGGCTACACCTTC.

This clone was recorded a few times. The rearrangement uses TRBV2 and TRBJ1-3; D may be TRBD1 (5 bases). Germline CDR1 reads SNHLY; CDR2 reads FYNNEI. Trimming cost V 4 bases and J 0 bases, with 10 bases left between them. CDR3 length: 15 residues. The CDR3 is CASSVAGTSGNTIYF. In DNA form, the CDR3 reads TGTGCCAGCAGTGTCGCGGGGACCTCTGGAAACACCATATATTTT.